The 27 T cell receptor beta chains given below trace back to one sample, sequenced in a study of memory CD4+ T cells and cytomegalovirus serostatus. Clones were sequenced by immunoSEQ multiplex PCR, and TCRdb holds only the in-frame ones, with some missing. This table holds some 56,000 clones, roughly 82% found once. Single viable CD3+CD4+CD8-CD45RO+ cells were sorted as the memory CD4+ T cells. The sequencing input was memory CD4+ T cells from blood. The receptors stem from an adult in good health and CMV-seronegative.

This chain uses TRBV28 with TRBJ2-7, with 7 bases that match TRBD1. The germline gives CDR1 MDHEN, CDR2 SYDVKM. J gave up 2 bases and V 7 bases, and 8 bases lay outside the gene matches. CDR3 length equals 14 residues. The CDR3 nucleotides read TGTGCCAGCAAAAGGGGGCAGACAACCTACGAGCAGTACTTC. It encodes CASKRGQTTYEQYF.

The chain links TRBV7-9 to TRBJ2-7; tentatively, D is TRBD2 (6 bases). Trimming shortened V by 7 bases and J by 5 bases, and 9 bases separated the two germline ends. The CDR3 has 11 residues. The germline gives CDR1 SEHNR, CDR2 FQNEAQ (reference sequence). CDR3 bases: TGTGCCAGCATCCCGGGGGACGAGCAGTACTTC. As protein: CASIPGDEQYF.

The chain is built from TRBV30 and TRBJ1-1, with a possible D match to TRBD1 (5 bases). Germline loops: CDR1 GTSNPN, CDR2 SVGIG (reference sequence). V lost 2 bases and J 10 bases, leaving 14 bases between the germline ends. The CDR3 totals 12 residues. The CDR3 protein is CAWSNTGLGAFF. CDR3 nucleotide sequence: TGTGCCTGGAGTAATACGGGACTAGGAGCTTTCTTT.

As DNA, the CDR3 is TGTGCCGTTGGACAGAACTATGGCTACACCTTC. It codes for CAVGQNYGYTF. The chain links TRBV30 to TRBJ1-2; TRBD1 might be the D (6 bases). With 8 bases removed from V and 2 bases from J, the gap between germline ends came to 9 bases. The CDR3 totals 11 residues. Germline CDR1 and CDR2: GTSNPN and SVGIG (reference sequence).

This CDR3 reads CASSPLAGGLKTQYF. CDR3 bases: TGTGCCAGCAGCCCTCTAGCGGGGGGGCTAAAGACCCAGTACTTC. The chain recombines TRBV6-1 with TRBJ2-5, with 12 positions matching TRBD2. Trimming cost V 6 bases and J 6 bases; bases outside gene matches: 8. CDR1 and CDR2 from the germline V gene are MNHNS and SASEGT. The CDR3 has 15 amino acids.

The V call is TRBV6-5, the J call TRBJ2-7; D call uncertain. Between the trimmed V and J ends, which lost 5 bases and 0 bases, there was a span of 14 bases. CDR1 and CDR2 from the germline V gene are MNHEY and SVGAGI. The CDR3 extends over 15 amino acids. CDR3 bases: TGTGCCAGCAGTCCCCCAGGCTTGAGCTCCTACGAGCAGTACTTC. Residues: CASSPPGLSSYEQYF.

V is TRBV29-1 and J is TRBJ2-5, with D uncertain. Germline V gene sequence: CDR1 SQVTM, CDR2 ANQGSEA. Trimming pared 2 bases from V and 6 bases from J, leaving 10 bases between. This CDR3 has 12 residues. The CDR3 DNA follows: TGCAGCGTTGAACCGGACCGGAAGACCCAGTACTTC. Its translation is CSVEPDRKTQYF. Full variable domain (remainder filled in from reference TRBV29-1 and TRBJ2-5): SAVISQKPSRDICQRGTSLTIQCQVDSQVTMMFWYRQQPGQSLTLIATANQGSEATYESGFVIDKFPISRPNLTFSTLTVSNMSPEDSSIYLCSVEPDRKTQYFGPGTRLLVL.

V is TRBV10-3 and J is TRBJ2-5, with a possible D match to TRBD1 (6 bases). Gene TRBJ2-7 matches the end of the DNA better, so the J call may be wrong. Germline lookup yields CDR1 ENHRY and CDR2 SYGVKD. The CDR3 loop spans 14 amino acids. The CDR3 bases are TGTGCCATCAGTCCTAAGACAGGTTCCTACGAGCAGTACTTC. Translating gives CAISPKTGSYEQYF.

J is TRBJ2-7 and V is TRBV19, with TRBD2 identical over 10 bases. Per germline, CDR1 LNHDA and CDR2 SQIVND (reference sequence). This CDR3 contains 16 residues. V lost 1 base and J lost 6; bases outside the gene matches: 9. DNA for the CDR3: TGTGCCAGTAGTATAGGACGGACTAGCGGAGGCTTCGAGCAGTACTTC. It codes for CASSIGRTSGGFEQYF. The full variable domain, rest sourced from reference TRBV19 and TRBJ2-7, is DGGITQSPKYLFRKEGQNVTLSCEQNLNHDAMYWYRQDPGQGLRLIYYSQIVNDFQKGDIAEGYSVSREKKESFPLTVTSAQKNPTAFYLCASSIGRTSGGFEQYFGPGTRLTVT.

This chain's CDR3 is CASSPTFGLGGGNTEAFF. CDR3 nucleotides: TGTGCCAGCAGTCCCACCTTCGGCTTGGGCGGGGGGAACACTGAAGCTTTCTTT. V usage is TRBV28 and J usage is TRBJ1-1; D is perhaps TRBD1 (5 bases). CDR3 length equals 18 residues. The germline gives CDR1 MDHEN, CDR2 SYDVKM. The V gene lost 5 bases and the J gene lost 1 base, with 23 bases spanning the gap.

The V and J genes are TRBV19 and TRBJ2-3; 8 nucleotides agree with TRBD2. Germline V lookup: CDR1 LNHDA, CDR2 SQIVND (reference sequence). The CDR3 covers 14 residues. The junction had 9 bases not matched to a gene; V was cut back by 10 bases and J by 3 bases. DNA of the CDR3: TGTGCCACCCAGGGACTAGGTGTGACAGATACGCAGTATTTT. Encoded protein: CATQGLGVTDTQYF. The whole variable domain, filled in from reference TRBV19 and TRBJ2-3, reads DGGITQSPKYLFRKEGQNVTLSCEQNLNHDAMYWYRQDPGQGLRLIYYSQIVNDFQKGDIAEGYSVSREKKESFPLTVTSAQKNPTAFYLCATQGLGVTDTQYFGPGTRLTVL.

The chain couples TRBV5-1 to TRBJ1-4, with a weak D call TRBD1 (5 bases). Germline V gives CDR1 SGHRS, CDR2 YFSETQ. The CDR3 sequence is 14 residues long. V was clipped by 5 bases and J by 8 bases, with 16 bases between them. CDR3 region: CASSDQGAGEKLFF. CDR3 DNA: TGCGCCAGCAGTGACCAGGGAGCAGGAGAAAAACTGTTTTTT.

The V gene is TRBV7-2, the J gene TRBJ1-2; D is uncertain. Trimming took 1 base from V and 2 from J, leaving 11 bases between them. The CDR3 contains 15 residues. Germline CDR1 reads SGHTA; CDR2 reads FQGNSA. CDR3 sequence: CASSLDGKKNYGYTF. CDR3 DNA: TGTGCCAGCAGCTTAGACGGGAAGAAAAACTATGGCTACACCTTC.

The genes are TRBV7-8 and TRBJ2-4; D is perhaps TRBD2 (6 bases). Germline V gene sequence: CDR1 SGHVS, CDR2 FQNEAQ. V shed 2 bases and J shed 8 bases, with 10 bases lying between them. The CDR3 is 13 residues long. The CDR3 bases are TGTGCCAGCAGCTTATACGGGGAGGACATTCAGTACTTC. This codes for CASSLYGEDIQYF.

The chain uses TRBV10-3 and TRBJ2-7; 13 bases align to TRBD2. Losses at the gene ends were 7 bases for V and 4 bases for J; bases not matched to a gene: 4. The CDR3 loop spans 14 amino acids. Germline V lookup: CDR1 ENHRY, CDR2 SYGVKD. The CDR3 nucleotides read TGTGCCATCATGCGGACTAGCGGGGGATACGAGCAGTACTTC. Its protein product is CAIMRTSGGYEQYF.

Only one count was recorded for this clone. V usage is TRBV7-2 and J usage is TRBJ2-1; D not certain. The CDR3 loop spans 15 amino acids. The germline V gene encodes CDR1 SGHTA and CDR2 FQGNSA. The germline V and J ends were trimmed by 5 bases and 0 bases, with 11 bases remaining between them. The CDR3 sequence is CASSLRPASYNEQFF. CDR3 DNA: TGTGCCAGCAGCCTACGGCCCGCCTCCTACAATGAGCAGTTCTTC. Together with reference TRBV7-2 and TRBJ2-1, the CDR3 gives the full variable domain: GAGVSQSPSNKVTEKGKDVELRCDPISGHTALYWYRQSLGQGLEFLIYFQGNSAPDKSGLPSDRFSAERTGGSVSTLTIQRTQQEDSAVYLCASSLRPASYNEQFFGPGTRLTVL.

This rearrangement joins TRBV14 to TRBJ2-3, with 9 bases that match TRBD1. J was trimmed by 3 bases and V by 4 bases; bases with no gene match: 8. Germline CDR1 and CDR2: SGHDN and FVKESK. The CDR3 sequence is 16 residues long. The CDR3 DNA is TGTGCCAGCAGCCCATTAGGGGACAGGGCAACAGATACGCAGTATTTT. Its translation is CASSPLGDRATDTQYF.

V is TRBV4-3 and J is TRBJ2-3; D is unresolved. The CDR3 extends over 15 amino acids. Deletions cut 0 bases from V and 2 bases from J, with 9 bases between. The germline V gene encodes CDR1 LGHNA and CDR2 YSLEER. The DNA of the CDR3 is TGCGCCAGCAGCCAAGATCCGGACGTCACAGATACGCAGTATTTT. Protein sequence: CASSQDPDVTDTQYF.

The gene calls are TRBV7-9 and TRBJ1-1, with 7 positions matching TRBD1. Germline trimming cut 5 bases from V and 8 bases from J; bases unmatched to any gene: 5. Germline CDR1 SEHNR, CDR2 FQNEAQ (reference sequence). The CDR3 runs to 12 residues. This chain's CDR3 is CASSRGTAEAFF. The CDR3 DNA is TGTGCCAGCAGCCGAGGGACAGCCGAAGCTTTCTTT.

The chain combines TRBV19 with TRBJ2-3; no reliable D call. The germline gives CDR1 LNHDA, CDR2 SQIVND (reference sequence). The CDR3 runs 15 residues. The V gene lost 0 bases and the J gene lost 6 bases, with 13 bases spanning the gap. Here the CDR3 DNA reads TGTGCCAGTAGTATAGATTTCGGCTACTATGATACGCAGTATTTT. This encodes CASSIDFGYYDTQYF.

The V call is TRBV7-9, the J call TRBJ2-5; 15 bases match TRBD2. The V gene end was trimmed by 4 bases and the J gene end by 4 bases; junction bases not matched to a gene: 4. The CDR3 has 16 residues. Germline-derived CDR1 and CDR2 are SEHNR and FQNEAQ (reference sequence). CDR3 amino acids: CASSWTSGGGGETQYF. Here the CDR3 DNA reads TGTGCCAGCAGCTGGACTAGCGGGGGGGGAGGAGAGACCCAGTACTTC.

CDR3 protein: CASSQGGQGNTIYF. The DNA for the CDR3 is TGCGCCAGCAGCCAAGGCGGACAGGGAAACACCATATATTTT. V usage is TRBV4-3 and J usage is TRBJ1-3; possible D gene TRBD1, 6 bases. The germline V gene encodes CDR1 LGHNA and CDR2 YSLEER. This CDR3 has 14 amino acids. Trimming took off 1 base at V and 4 bases at J, with 8 bases between the two ends.

V gene TRBV12-1 combines with J gene TRBJ2-7; the table names TRBD2, a call not compared with the DNA. TRBV12-1 is flagged as a pseudogene. The CDR3 loop spans 13 amino acids. CDR3 loop: CASSLSAGNEQYF. The CDR3 coding sequence is TGTGCCAGCAGCTTAAGTGCGGGCAACGAGCAGTACTTC.

The rearrangement links TRBV7-8 to TRBJ1-4; maybe TRBD1 (6 bases). The germline gives CDR1 SGHVS, CDR2 FQNEAQ. This CDR3 is built from 15 residues. V lost 6 bases, J lost 1 base, and 12 bases lay in between. This chain's CDR3 is CASRWTVGTNEKLFF. Here the CDR3 DNA reads TGTGCCAGCAGGTGGACAGTTGGAACTAATGAAAAACTGTTTTTT.

The J gene is TRBJ1-3, the V gene TRBV21-1. TRBV21-1 corresponds to a pseudogene. CDR3 size: 13 residues. CDR3 nucleotide sequence: TGTGCCAGCAGCAAAGTACGAAGTCGCACCATATATTTT. Its protein is CASSKVRSRTIYF.

The CDR3 DNA follows: TGTGCCAGCAGCTTAGCCGGGACAGGGGTTGTCGACGAGCAGTACTTC. Its protein is CASSLAGTGVVDEQYF. The chain joins TRBV11-2 to TRBJ2-7, with 10 bases lining up with TRBD1. This CDR3 has 16 residues. Germline-derived CDR1 and CDR2 are SGHAT and FQNNGV. Trimming at V came to 1 base and at J to 5 bases, leaving 8 bases not matched to a gene.

V is TRBV2 and J is TRBJ2-3; the match to TRBD1 covers 11 bases. The CDR3 is made up of 15 amino acids. J lost 3 bases, V lost 6 bases, and 5 bases had no gene match. Germline V lookup: CDR1 SNHLY, CDR2 FYNNEI. The CDR3 loop is CASSTDRGRTDTQYF. The CDR3 nucleotides read TGTGCCAGCAGCACGGACAGGGGGCGAACAGATACGCAGTATTTT.